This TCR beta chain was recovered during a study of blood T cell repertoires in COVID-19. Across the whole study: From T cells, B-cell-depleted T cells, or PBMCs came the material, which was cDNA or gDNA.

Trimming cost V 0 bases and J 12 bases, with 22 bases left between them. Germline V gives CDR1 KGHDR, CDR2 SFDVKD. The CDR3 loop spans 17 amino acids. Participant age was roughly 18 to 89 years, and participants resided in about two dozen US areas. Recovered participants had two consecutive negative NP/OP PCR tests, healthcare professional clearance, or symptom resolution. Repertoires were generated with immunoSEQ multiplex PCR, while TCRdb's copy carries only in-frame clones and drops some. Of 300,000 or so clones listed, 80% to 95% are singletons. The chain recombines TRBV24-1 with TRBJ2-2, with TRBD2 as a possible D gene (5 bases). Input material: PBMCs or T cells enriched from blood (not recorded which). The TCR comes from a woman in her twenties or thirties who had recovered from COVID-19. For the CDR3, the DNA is TGTGCCACCAGTGATTTGCCCCTTGGCACGGAGAGGGTAAAGCTGTTTTTT. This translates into CATSDLPLGTERVKLFF.